This entry lists 13 T cell receptor beta chains sequenced from one sample in a study of blood T cell repertoires in COVID-19. Assay used: immunoSEQ multiplex PCR; TCRdb lists only in-frame clones, some missing. The sample records about 490,000 clones, 75% to 90% being singletons. What was sequenced was peripheral blood. These TCRs come from a human donor in a cohort sampled during active COVID-19.

This chain links TRBV27 with TRBJ2-1, with 11 bases matching TRBD2. CDR1 MNHEY and CDR2 SMNVEV come from the germline V gene (reference sequence). The CDR3 is 17 amino acids. V lost 1 base and J lost 10; bases outside the gene matches: 12. The chain's CDR3 is CASSLFPLTSGTQEQFF. CDR3 nucleotides: TGTGCCAGCAGTTTATTCCCATTGACTAGCGGGACCCAAGAGCAGTTCTTC.

The gene calls are TRBV5-4 and TRBJ2-2, with 14 bases fitting TRBD2. V shed 3 bases and J 4 bases; nucleotides not matched to a gene: 2. This CDR3 spans 16 amino acids. Per germline, CDR1 SGHNT and CDR2 YYREEE (reference sequence). Here the CDR3 reads CASSSGLAGATGELFF. The CDR3 DNA follows: TGTGCCAGCAGCTCGGGACTAGCGGGAGCCACCGGGGAGCTGTTTTTT.

This clone was counted a single time. CDR3 coding DNA: TGTGCCAGCAGTTCTGCAAACAGGTTCCCCACAGATACGCAGTATTTT. It yields the protein CASSSANRFPTDTQYF. The rearrangement uses TRBV28 and TRBJ2-3; D perhaps matches TRBD1 (5 bases). The germline CDR1 and CDR2 sequences are MDHEN and SYDVKM. The CDR3 contains 16 residues. Trimming stripped 4 bases from V and 2 bases from J, with 16 bases between.

This chain links TRBV7-9 with TRBJ2-2; the D gene is possibly TRBD1 (5 bases). Germline V lookup: CDR1 SEHNR, CDR2 FQNEAQ (reference sequence). The V and J ends lost 1 base and 2 bases respectively, with 8 bases between them. This CDR3 comprises 15 residues. In DNA, the CDR3 is TGTGCCAGCAGCTTAGGACAGTTAAACACCGGGGAGCTGTTTTTT. Translated, it gives CASSLGQLNTGELFF.

The chain carries TRBV30 and TRBJ1-1, with 8 bases lining up with TRBD1. V gave up 4 bases and J gave up 4 bases; unmatched junction bases: 11. The CDR3 is made up of 15 amino acids. Germline values: CDR1 GTSNPN, CDR2 SVGIG (reference sequence). The CDR3 reads CAWTRQGRLGTEAFF. In nucleotides, the CDR3 is TGTGCCTGGACCCGACAGGGGAGATTAGGCACTGAAGCTTTCTTT.

This clone was detected only once. J is TRBJ1-3 and V is TRBV12-3 or TRBV12-4, with D unresolved. V gave up 3 bases and J gave up 7 bases, with 10 bases separating them. CDR3 size: 13 residues. The CDR3 sequence: CASSFQARNTIYF. DNA of the CDR3: TGTGCCAGCAGTTTCCAGGCCCGGAACACCATATATTTT.

The chain carries TRBV30 and TRBJ2-7; 9 nucleotides agree with TRBD1. Unmatched junction bases numbered 6, after V lost 8 bases and J lost 1 base. The CDR3 is made up of 13 amino acids. Germline CDR1 reads GTSNPN; CDR2 reads SVGIG (reference sequence). The CDR3 protein is CAADRGISYEQYF. In DNA form, the CDR3 reads TGTGCCGCCGACAGGGGGATTTCCTACGAGCAGTACTTC.

J is TRBJ2-3 and V is TRBV3-1 (or the pseudogene TRBV3-2), with D unresolved. V was clipped by 4 bases and J by 0 bases, with 8 bases between them. The CDR3 runs to 14 residues. The germline gives CDR1 LGHDT, CDR2 YNNKEL (reference sequence). CDR3 loop: CASSLSSSTDTQYF. The CDR3 DNA follows: TGTGCCAGCAGCCTTTCGTCTAGCACAGATACGCAGTATTTT.

The chain is built from TRBV4-2 and TRBJ2-3; D possibly corresponds to TRBD2 (6 bases). The CDR3 has 15 residues. Germline assignment: CDR1 LGHNA and CDR2 YNFKEQ. The ends were cut back, 0 bases at V and 2 bases at J, with 9 bases in the middle. Here the CDR3 reads CASSQDGGFTDTQYF. The DNA of the CDR3 is TGTGCCAGCAGCCAAGATGGGGGGTTCACAGATACGCAGTATTTT.

V gene TRBV19 combines with J gene TRBJ2-6, with a tentative D call TRBD2 (8 bases). V shed 2 bases and J shed 1 base, with 18 bases lying between them. This CDR3 spans 19 amino acids. Germline-derived CDR1 and CDR2 are LNHDA and SQIVND (reference sequence). The CDR3 spells CASSITSGGGASGANVLTF. CDR3 nucleotides: TGTGCCAGTAGTATAACTTCGGGAGGGGGCGCGTCTGGGGCCAACGTCCTGACTTTC.

V and J are TRBV5-1 and TRBJ1-2; TRBD1 agrees at 9 bases. The J segment lost 4 bases and the V segment lost 4 bases, leaving 14 bases of the junction unmatched. CDR3 length: 17 amino acids. The germline V gene encodes CDR1 SGHRS and CDR2 YFSETQ. The CDR3 loop reads CASSVTGTGPQLYGYTF. For the CDR3, the DNA is TGCGCCAGCAGCGTTACCGGGACAGGGCCCCAACTCTATGGCTACACCTTC.

The chain couples TRBV7-9 to TRBJ2-2; maybe TRBD2 (5 bases). Trimming took 7 bases from V and 1 from J, leaving 10 bases between them. Germline V gene sequence: CDR1 SEHNR, CDR2 FQNEAQ (reference sequence). The CDR3 runs to 14 residues. CDR3 coding DNA: TGTGCCAGCAAATCTGGAGGGAACACCGGGGAGCTGTTTTTT. Its protein product is CASKSGGNTGELFF. The full variable domain, completed using reference TRBV7-9 and TRBJ2-2, is DTGVSQNPRHKITKRGQNVTFRCDPISEHNRLYWYRQTLGQGPEFLTYFQNEAQLEKSRLLSDRFSAERPKGSFSTLEIQRTEQGDSAMYLCASKSGGNTGELFFGEGSRLTVL.

V and J are TRBV24-1 and TRBJ2-2; D might be TRBD2 (5 bases). The length of the CDR3 is 16 residues. CDR1 is KGHDR and CDR2 is SFDVKD in the germline V gene. Trimming left V 5 bases short and J 6 bases short, with 18 bases between. In DNA, the CDR3 is TGTGCCACCAGTGGCCCCTATCCCACCGGGGCCGGGGAGCTGTTTTTT. Amino acid sequence: CATSGPYPTGAGELFF.